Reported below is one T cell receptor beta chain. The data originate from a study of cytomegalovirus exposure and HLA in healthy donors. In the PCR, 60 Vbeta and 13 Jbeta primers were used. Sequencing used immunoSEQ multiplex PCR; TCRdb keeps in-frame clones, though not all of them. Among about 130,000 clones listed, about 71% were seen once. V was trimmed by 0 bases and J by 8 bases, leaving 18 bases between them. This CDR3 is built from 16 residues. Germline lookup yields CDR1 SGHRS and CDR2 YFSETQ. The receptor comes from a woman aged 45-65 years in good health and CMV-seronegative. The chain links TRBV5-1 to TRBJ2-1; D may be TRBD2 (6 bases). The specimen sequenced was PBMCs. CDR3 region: CASSLEDFGRGDEQFF. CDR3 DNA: TGCGCCAGCAGCTTGGAAGATTTTGGGCGGGGCGATGAGCAGTTCTTC. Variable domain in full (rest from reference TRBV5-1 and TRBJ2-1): KAGVTQTPRYLIKTRGQQVTLSCSPISGHRSVSWYQQTPGQGLQFLFEYFSETQRNKGNFPGRFSGRQFSNSRSEMNVSTLELGDSALYLCASSLEDFGRGDEQFFGPGTRLTVL.